The 29 T cell receptor beta chains below come from one sample, sequenced in a study of Graves' ophthalmopathy and Graves' hyperthyroidism. Transcripts of RNA were the source for amplifying TCR beta CDR3 regions. Following a first-round RT-PCR that used HTBI primers, a second-round multiplex PCR was carried out. Using its own MiXCR run on the multiplex PCR reads, TCRdb lists one record per CDR3 protein. The table has 350,000 or so distinct CDR3 sequences, under 20% seen once; the top ten hold 10% to 15%. Sequencing input: peripheral blood. Receptors were obtained from an adult man with Graves' ophthalmopathy.

There are many counts of this clonotype. The chain recombines TRBV19 with TRBJ2-5; TRBD1 aligns across 7 bases. The CDR3 has 16 residues. CDR1 is LNHDA and CDR2 is SQIVND in the germline V gene (reference sequence). V lost 5 bases to trimming and J lost 5 bases; unmatched junction nucleotides: 14. CDR3 region: CASSFRDSTDVETQYF. CDR3 nucleotide sequence: TGTGCCAGTAGTTTCAGGGACAGTACGGACGTCGAGACCCAGTACTTC.

In this sample, this clonotype turned up many times. The V gene is TRBV7-3, the J gene TRBJ2-5; 7 positions agree with TRBD2. CDR3 length: 14 residues. The germline V gene has CDR1 SGHTA and CDR2 FQGTGA. With 0 bases clipped from V and 5 bases from J, the junction kept 3 bases outside the gene matches. The CDR3 reads CASSLTGGEETQYF. Written as DNA, the CDR3 is TGTGCCAGCAGCTTAACTGGGGGGGAGGAGACCCAGTACTTC. The variable domain in full, completed from reference TRBV7-3 and TRBJ2-5, reads GAGVSQTPSNKVTEKGKYVELRCDPISGHTALYWYRQSLGQGPEFLIYFQGTGAADDSGLPNDRFFAVRPEGSVSTLKIQRTERGDSAVYLCASSLTGGEETQYFGPGTRLLVL.

A note on this clonotype: The junction differs from germline at one of its ends, possibly a read error. This chain links TRBV6-1 with TRBJ2-5; no reliable D call. Germline V gene sequence: CDR1 MNHNS, CDR2 SASEGT. This CDR3 contains 14 residues. The CDR3: CASREARIKETQYF. The CDR3 nucleotides are TGTGCCAGCAGAGAAGCCAGGATTAAAGAGACGCAGTACTTC.

This clonotype was counted at least ten times. The chain has TRBV7-2 and TRBJ1-2; 9 nucleotides match TRBD1. Germline values: CDR1 SGHTA, CDR2 FQGNSA. This CDR3 has 14 amino acids. J lost 3 bases, V lost 8 bases, and 7 bases had no gene match. DNA for the CDR3: TGTGCCAGCGTGAGGGACAGGGCTGACTATGGCTACACCTTC. This encodes CASVRDRADYGYTF. Drawing the rest from reference TRBV7-2 and TRBJ1-2, the complete variable domain is GAGVSQSPSNKVTEKGKDVELRCDPISGHTALYWYRQSLGQGLEFLIYFQGNSAPDKSGLPSDRFSAERTGGSVSTLTIQRTQQEDSAVYLCASVRDRADYGYTFGSGTRLTVV.

This clonotype has a count of ten or more. The J gene is TRBJ2-7, the V gene TRBV12-3 or TRBV12-4; D is unresolved. The CDR3 contains 11 residues. V was pared by 6 bases and J by 4 bases, with 7 bases between. Written as DNA, the CDR3 is TGTGCCAGCAGCAAAGTTTACGAGCAGTACTTC. Residues: CASSKVYEQYF.

This clonotype was recorded many times. The V and J genes are TRBV24-1 and TRBJ2-7; the match to TRBD1 covers 7 bases. This CDR3 has 15 residues. V dropped 0 bases and J dropped 3; count of bases not matched to a gene: 4. The germline V gene has CDR1 KGHDR and CDR2 SFDVKD. The CDR3 DNA sequence: TGTGCCACCAGTGATTTGGAGGGACAGAGCTACGAGCAGTACTTC. Protein product: CATSDLEGQSYEQYF.

In this sample, this clonotype turned up many times. The rearrangement joins TRBV27 to TRBJ1-1; D is uncertain. The germline V gene has CDR1 MNHEY and CDR2 SMNVEV (reference sequence). The CDR3 has 14 amino acids. V was trimmed by 1 base and J by 3 bases, leaving 9 bases between them. CDR3 nucleotides: TGTGCCAGCAGTTTATGGGTTGGGGACACTGAAGCTTTCTTT. Protein: CASSLWVGDTEAFF.

This clonotype was counted at least ten times. CDR3 protein: CAIRTDRGEETQYF. The CDR3 DNA reads TGTGCCATCAGAACCGACAGGGGTGAGGAGACCCAGTACTTC. V usage is TRBV10-3 and J usage is TRBJ2-5; 8 bases are shared with TRBD1. The CDR3 totals 14 residues. Per the germline V gene, CDR1 is ENHRY and CDR2 is SYGVKD. V dropped 6 bases and J dropped 5; count of bases not matched to a gene: 8.

The chain links TRBV20-1 to TRBJ2-7; 11 bases align to TRBD2. Per the germline V gene, CDR1 is DFQATT and CDR2 is SNEGSKA (reference sequence). This CDR3 has 13 residues. The ends lost 3 bases at V and 2 bases at J; junction bases unmatched: 0. CDR3 sequence (DNA): TGCAGTGCTAGGACTAGCGGGGCCTACGAGCAGTACTTC. Residues: CSARTSGAYEQYF.

The chain has TRBV7-8 and TRBJ1-6; no definite D call. CDR3 length equals 15 residues. Looked up from germline, CDR1 is SGHVS and CDR2 is FQNEAQ. V was cut by 5 bases and J by 6 bases, with 14 bases left in between. The CDR3 reads CASSVQRSLNSPLHF. CDR3 DNA sequence: TGTGCCAGCAGCGTACAGAGGTCTCTTAATTCACCCCTCCACTTT.

This clonotype was observed many times. V usage is TRBV9 and J usage is TRBJ2-7; D might be TRBD1 (7 bases). V shed 4 bases and J shed 7 bases, with 21 bases lying between them. The CDR3 covers 15 residues. Germline CDR1 SGDLS, CDR2 YYNGEE. This CDR3 reads CASSPRTGVGGEQYF. In DNA form, the CDR3 reads TGTGCCAGCAGCCCAAGGACAGGAGTAGGGGGGGAGCAGTACTTC.

This clonotype was seen at least ten times. The V call is TRBV6-5, the J call TRBJ1-2; 7 bases map to TRBD1. The V gene end was trimmed by 6 bases and the J gene end by 3 bases; junction bases not matched to a gene: 10. This CDR3 is built from 15 residues. Germline V lookup: CDR1 MNHEY, CDR2 SVGAGI. CDR3 residues: CASRQIDRVDYGYTF. The CDR3, as DNA: TGTGCCAGCAGACAGATTGACAGGGTTGACTATGGCTACACCTTC.

This clonotype was detected only a few times. This rearrangement joins TRBV9 to TRBJ2-2; TRBD1 aligns across 9 bases. With V trimmed by 7 bases and J by 0 bases, 13 bases remained unmatched. This CDR3 region has 18 residues. Germline CDR1 and CDR2: SGDLS and YYNGEE. CDR3 DNA sequence: TGTGCCAGCGATAAAGAGAACAGGGGGCCCGCGAACACCGGGGAGCTGTTTTTT. Protein: CASDKENRGPANTGELFF.

This clonotype was counted ten times or more. The chain is built from TRBV28 and TRBJ2-7; D call uncertain. The ends were cut back, 5 bases at V and 6 bases at J, with 17 bases in the middle. This CDR3 comprises 14 residues. CDR1 and CDR2 from the germline V gene are MDHEN and SYDVKM. The CDR3 DNA reads as TGTGCCAGCAGTGAGGCCCCCTTGGGTTCCGAGCAGTACTTC. This translates into CASSEAPLGSEQYF.

This clonotype has a count of ten or more. The J gene is TRBJ2-5, the V gene TRBV20-1; 7 positions agree with TRBD2. The V gene end was trimmed by 0 bases and the J gene end by 0 bases; junction bases not matched to a gene: 7. The CDR3 is made up of 16 amino acids. Germline CDR1 DFQATT, CDR2 SNEGSKA (reference sequence). The CDR3 here is CSARELAIVYQETQYF. The CDR3 DNA follows: TGCAGTGCTAGAGAACTAGCGATAGTTTACCAAGAGACCCAGTACTTC.

This clonotype has ten or more counts. The chain combines TRBV27 with TRBJ2-2; 9 bases agree with TRBD2. CDR3 length equals 17 residues. Trimming took 5 bases from V and 4 from J; bases not matched to a gene: 11. CDR1 MNHEY and CDR2 SMNVEV come from the germline V gene (reference sequence). The CDR3 region is CASSAVDSGGATGELFF. DNA for the CDR3: TGTGCCAGCAGTGCCGTCGATAGCGGGGGTGCCACCGGGGAGCTGTTTTTT.

This clonotype was picked up many times. The CDR3 region has the DNA TGCAGTGCTAGAGACGGGGACCCCGACTCCTACGAGCAGTACTTC. This sequence encodes CSARDGDPDSYEQYF. The gene calls are TRBV20-1 and TRBJ2-7; D possibly uses TRBD1 or TRBD2 (5 bases each). Germline V CDR1 and CDR2: DFQATT, SNEGSKA (reference sequence). V lost 0 bases and J 0 bases, leaving 12 bases between the germline ends. The CDR3 loop spans 15 amino acids.

In this sample, this clonotype turned up many times. This chain links TRBV6-5 with TRBJ1-1; the D is unclear. Germline values: CDR1 MNHEY, CDR2 SVGAGI. V was trimmed by 4 bases and J by 3 bases, leaving 3 bases between them. The length of the CDR3 is 11 residues. The CDR3: CASSLDTEAFF. The DNA for the CDR3 is TGTGCCAGCAGTTTGGACACTGAAGCTTTCTTT.

This clonotype came up a few times. The chain couples TRBV6-1 to TRBJ2-7; D perhaps matches TRBD2 (7 bases). The V end lost 3 bases, the J end lost 5 bases, and 14 bases lay between the germline ends. Looked up from germline, CDR1 is MNHNS and CDR2 is SASEGT. This CDR3 spans 14 amino acids. The CDR3 is CASSEGGGIHEQYF. The CDR3 DNA follows: TGTGCCAGCAGTGAGGGGGGGGGCATCCACGAGCAGTACTTC.

This clonotype was recorded many times. The chain links TRBV7-9 to TRBJ2-5; 8 bases are shared with TRBD1. Germline V lookup: CDR1 SEHNR, CDR2 FQNEAQ (reference sequence). CDR3 length: 16 residues. J gave up 2 bases and V 5 bases, and 10 bases lay outside the gene matches. The CDR3 loop reads CASSPRLGQEQETQYF. CDR3 coding DNA: TGTGCCAGCAGCCCCCGTTTGGGACAGGAACAAGAGACCCAGTACTTC.

There are a few counts of this clonotype. This chain uses TRBV6-1 with TRBJ2-7; 7 positions match TRBD1. The CDR3 covers 16 residues. The germline V gene encodes CDR1 MNHNS and CDR2 SASEGT. J lost 0 bases, V lost 4 bases, and 9 bases had no gene match. The CDR3 DNA follows: TGTGCCAGCAGTGCCCGACAGGGCCTAATCTCCTACGAGCAGTACTTC. Translating gives CASSARQGLISYEQYF.

In this sample, this clonotype turned up a few times. One end of the junction is discordant with germline, which a read error may explain. The chain uses TRBV4-3 and TRBJ2-7; D possibly corresponds to TRBD2 (5 bases). This CDR3 spans 13 amino acids. The germline CDR1 and CDR2 sequences are LGHNA and YSLEER. Written as DNA, the CDR3 is TGCGCCAGCAGCCTAGCCGAGGGTGACGAGCAGTCCTTC. Amino acids: CASSLAEGDEQSF.

The chain has TRBV20-1 and TRBJ2-5, with 10 bases that match TRBD2. Germline assignment: CDR1 DFQATT and CDR2 SNEGSKA (reference sequence). The V segment lost 3 bases and the J segment 3 bases; nucleotides outside the gene matches: 16. There are 18 residues in the CDR3. The CDR3, as DNA: TGCAGTGCTAGGAGGGGGCTAGCGGGAGAGGCAGGAGAAGAGACCCAGTACTTC. This sequence encodes CSARRGLAGEAGEETQYF.

V usage is TRBV5-1 and J usage is TRBJ2-1; 13 bases are shared with TRBD2. The CDR3 contains 17 residues. Germline V CDR1 and CDR2: SGHRS, YFSETQ. J lost 4 bases, V lost 1 base, and 5 bases had no gene match. CDR3 residues: CASSLSPLAGGYNEQFF. The CDR3 nucleotides read TGCGCCAGCAGCTTGAGTCCACTAGCGGGAGGGTACAATGAGCAGTTCTTC.

This clonotype occurred many times. V and J are TRBV5-1 and TRBJ2-2, with 11 bases aligning to TRBD2. The CDR3 runs to 15 residues. V lost 2 bases and J lost 7; bases outside the gene matches: 4. From germline, CDR1 is SGHRS and CDR2 YFSETQ. For the CDR3, the DNA is TGCGCCAGCAGCTTCACTAGCGGGAGCAGCGGGGAGCTGTTTTTT. Protein product: CASSFTSGSSGELFF.

This chain links TRBV6-1 with TRBJ2-7, with 10 positions matching TRBD1. V was clipped by 6 bases and J by 4 bases; unmatched bases: 12. The CDR3 contains 16 residues. Germline values: CDR1 MNHNS, CDR2 SASEGT. The CDR3 protein is CASRPHPGTGVYEQYF. The CDR3 DNA reads TGTGCCAGCAGACCGCACCCGGGGACAGGGGTATACGAGCAGTACTTC.

This clonotype came up many times. This sequence joins TRBV19 and TRBJ1-5; 8 bases align to TRBD1. V lost 5 bases and J lost 7; bases outside the gene matches: 4. The CDR3 spans 13 residues. Germline V gives CDR1 LNHDA, CDR2 SQIVND (reference sequence). The CDR3 DNA follows: TGTGCCAGTAGTTCGGACAGGGCCCAGCCCCAGCATTTT. It yields the protein CASSSDRAQPQHF.

This clonotype was seen repeatedly, ten times or more. The rearrangement links TRBV28 to TRBJ2-5; no clear D. The ends were cut back, 3 bases at V and 4 bases at J, with 9 bases in the middle. Germline values: CDR1 MDHEN, CDR2 SYDVKM. The CDR3 consists of 13 residues. The CDR3 loop reads CASSLVYPETQYF. The CDR3 nucleotides read TGTGCCAGCAGTTTGGTCTACCCAGAGACCCAGTACTTC. The whole variable domain, filled in from reference TRBV28 and TRBJ2-5, reads DVKVTQSSRYLVKRTGEKVFLECVQDMDHENMFWYRQDPGLGLRLIYFSYDVKMKEKGDIPEGYSVSREKKERFSLILESASTNQTSMYLCASSLVYPETQYFGPGTRLLVL.

This clonotype was seen many times. The CDR3 region is CASSMSGFNQPQHF. The CDR3 nucleotides are TGTGCCAGCAGCATGAGCGGATTCAATCAGCCCCAGCATTTT. The chain recombines TRBV5-5 with TRBJ1-5; D remains ambiguous. CDR3 length: 14 residues. CDR1 SGHKS and CDR2 YYEKEE come from the germline V gene (reference sequence). The V and J ends lost 4 bases and 3 bases respectively, with 11 bases between them.